This is a list of T cell receptor beta chains from one sample in a study of cytotoxic CD8 clonotypes in ibrutinib-treated CLL. Here immunoSEQ multiplex PCR was the method, and the copy in TCRdb shows in-frame clones only, minus some. The data contain 35,000 to 40,000 clones, about half of them singletons. The specimen was PBMCs, collected before ibrutinib treatment. All receptors come from a human donor with chronic lymphocytic leukemia. The CDR3 runs from the conserved cysteine through the conserved F or W. The D gene is left open where the match is weak. Clone sizes are given selectively: once, few, many, or a class where the clone is expanded.

.	TRBD1	TRBV7-2	TRBJ2-4	TGTGCCAGCAGCTTTCTTGGACAGGGGCGACAGTACTTC	CASSFLGQGRQYF
.	.	TRBV7-6	TRBJ2-3	TGTGCCAGCAGCTTAGGCGGCAGGTTAACAGATACGCAGTATTTT	CASSLGGRLTDTQYF
few	.	TRBV20-1	TRBJ1-2	TGCAGTGCTAGACGCGGGAATGGCTACACCTTC	CSARRGNGYTF
few	.	TRBV5-1	TRBJ2-5	TGCGCCAGCAGCTTGGTACCGAACCAAGAGACCCAGTACTTC	CASSLVPNQETQYF
.	TRBD1	TRBV5-6	TRBJ1-6	TGTGCCAGCAGCCGGGGACAGGGGGCAGGATCACCCCTCCACTTT	CASSRGQGAGSPLHF
.	.	TRBV5-1	TRBJ1-2	TGCGCCAGCAGCTTGGCCGCGGCAGACCGGGTCACCTTC	CASSLAAADRVTF
.	TRBD2	TRBV7-6	TRBJ2-3	TGTGCCAGCAGCCCCGGGACTAGCGGGGCAGATACGCAGTATTTT	CASSPGTSGADTQYF
few	TRBD1	TRBV4-1	TRBJ2-7	TGCGCCAGCAGCCAAGAGGGGCCCACAGGGGCCCCCTACGAGCAGTACTTC	CASSQEGPTGAPYEQYF
few	.	TRBV2	TRBJ2-7	TGTGCCAGCAGTGGTTACTACGAGCAGTACTTC	CASSGYYEQYF
.	.	TRBV11-2	TRBJ2-1	TGTGCCAGCAGCTCCCGGAGTAGCGGCTCATACAATGAGCAGTTCTTC	CASSSRSSGSYNEQFF
.	.	TRBV29-1	TRBJ1-2	TGCAGCGTTGTTGGGATTGGGTCGAATGGCTACACCTTC	CSVVGIGSNGYTF
few	.	TRBV7-3	TRBJ1-6	TGTGCCAGCAGCTTAAGAGGACAAAGGTATAATTCACCCCTCCACTTT	CASSLRGQRYNSPLHF
few	.	TRBV6-5	TRBJ2-6	TGTGCCAGCATAGGCAATTCTGGGGCCAACGTCCTGACTTTC	CASIGNSGANVLTF